This T cell receptor (beta chain) was observed in a study of shared clonotypes between healthy human individuals. Study-wide results and caveats: Among donors, clonotype sharing was expected to be affected by sequencing depth.

On this clone itself: Its cognate antigen is unknown.

Per germline, CDR1 SNHLY and CDR2 FYNNEI. The CDR3 totals 14 residues. Trimming left V 2 bases short and J 2 bases short, with 9 bases between. Assay: immunoSEQ multiplex PCR; the TCRdb copy retains only in-frame clones and omits some. The table records 600,000 to 700,000 clones, around three quarters of them present only once. The source of this sequence is a woman in her 30s in good health. The rearrangement uses TRBV2 and TRBJ2-5, with D tentatively TRBD1 (6 bases). The sequenced sample consisted of memory CD4+ T cells sorted from blood. The subset was: CD45RA-negative fraction. CDR3 sequence (DNA): TGTGCCAGCAGTGAATGGCAGGGGCAAGAGACCCAGTACTTC. Amino acids: CASSEWQGQETQYF.